Shown below are 20 T cell receptor beta chains from a single sample sequenced in a study of untreated major depressive disorder. The assay was immunoSEQ multiplex PCR, and TCRdb's table has in-frame clones only and misses some. The table lists about 19,000 clones, under 95% of them singletons. The study, taken as a whole, reports: TRBV05-01 (Vbeta 5.1) usage was higher in CD4+ T cells of depressed patients than controls.

These receptors have no identified antigens. The sample comprised CD4+ T cells from PBMCs. The receptor set was obtained from a woman aged 40 to 50 with major depressive disorder.

This sequence joins TRBV5-1 and TRBJ2-1, with 11 nucleotides matching TRBD2. The CDR3 loop spans 18 amino acids. The ends lost 0 bases at V and 0 bases at J; junction bases unmatched: 5. Germline CDR1 reads SGHRS; CDR2 reads YFSETQ. Written as DNA, the CDR3 is TGCGCCAGCAGCTTGGGCCTTACTAGCGGGGGCTCCTACAATGAGCAGTTCTTC. Encoded protein: CASSLGLTSGGSYNEQFF.

This chain uses TRBV7-2 with TRBJ1-1; D gene ambiguous. V dropped 6 bases and J dropped 2 bases, with 13 bases sitting between them. CDR1 is SGHTA and CDR2 is FQGNSA in the germline V gene. CDR3 length: 14 amino acids. The DNA of the CDR3 is TGTGCCAGCAGAAATTCGGGGATAAACACTGAAGCTTTCTTT. It specifies CASRNSGINTEAFF.

The chain combines TRBV2 with TRBJ2-2; D is unresolved. CDR3 length equals 15 residues. The germline gives CDR1 SNHLY, CDR2 FYNNEI. Deletions cut 6 bases from V and 4 bases from J, with 15 bases between. CDR3 protein: CASSVYTGLTGELFF. In DNA, the CDR3 is TGTGCCAGCAGCGTTTATACCGGGCTCACCGGGGAGCTGTTTTTT.

The chain has TRBV6-1 and TRBJ1-5, with a weak D call TRBD1 (5 bases). Trimming removed 6 bases from V and 4 bases from J, with 10 bases in between. CDR1 is MNHNS and CDR2 is SASEGT in the germline V gene. The CDR3 covers 13 residues. CDR3 nucleotides: TGTGCCAGCAGAACAACAGGTAATCAGCCCCAGCATTTT. This encodes CASRTTGNQPQHF.

V usage is TRBV9 and J usage is TRBJ2-5; D may be TRBD1 or TRBD2 (5 bases each). This CDR3 spans 13 amino acids. Per the germline V gene, CDR1 is SGDLS and CDR2 is YYNGEE. Trimming took off 6 bases at V and 3 bases at J, with 12 bases between the two ends. The CDR3 bases are TGTGCCAGCACCCCGGGGCTCGAAGAGACCCAGTACTTC. It is translated as CASTPGLEETQYF. The full variable domain, its missing parts supplied by reference TRBV9 and TRBJ2-5, is DSGVTQTPKHLITATGQRVTLRCSPRSGDLSVYWYQQSLDQGLQFLIQYYNGEERAKGNILERFSAQQFPDLHSELNLSSLELGDSALYFCASTPGLEETQYFGPGTRLLVL.

The chain links TRBV6-5 to TRBJ2-7; 7 nucleotides align to TRBD2. Germline V lookup: CDR1 MNHEY, CDR2 SVGAGI. V was clipped by 0 bases and J by 5 bases; unmatched bases: 7. CDR3 length: 15 amino acids. The CDR3 is CASSYSRGKRNEQYF. CDR3 in DNA: TGTGCCAGCAGTTACTCGCGGGGGAAAAGAAACGAGCAGTACTTC.

This clone was seen a few times. The genes are TRBV7-9 and TRBJ2-1; TRBD1 matches 7 bases. After removal of 5 bases from V and 7 bases from J, the junction contained 11 bases not matched to a gene. The CDR3 consists of 15 residues. Germline V gene lookup returns CDR1 SEHNR and CDR2 FQNEAQ (reference sequence). DNA for the CDR3: TGTGCCAGCAGCCCGAAGTTACGGACAGGTAATGAGCAGTTCTTC. The encoded protein is CASSPKLRTGNEQFF.

V usage is TRBV10-3 and J usage is TRBJ1-2, with TRBD1 as a possible D gene (5 bases). Germline V gene sequence: CDR1 ENHRY, CDR2 SYGVKD. CDR3 length equals 13 residues. The V and J ends lost 2 bases and 6 bases respectively, with 10 bases between them. CDR3 nucleotide sequence: TGTGCCATCAGTGAGACGGGCAGGGATGGCTACACCTTC. Translation: CAISETGRDGYTF.

The chain carries TRBV5-8 and TRBJ2-3, with D possibly TRBD2 on 6 matching bases. V was pared by 0 bases and J by 4 bases, with 15 bases between. Germline loops: CDR1 SGHTS, CDR2 YDEGEE. The CDR3 runs to 16 residues. CDR3 coding DNA: TGTGCCAGCAGCTTGGTAGCGGCAAGGGCCCCAGATACGCAGTATTTT. It translates to CASSLVAARAPDTQYF.

This clone has only one observation. The chain joins TRBV9 to TRBJ2-5, with 12 bases fitting TRBD2. J gave up 7 bases and V 0 bases, and 7 bases lay outside the gene matches. Germline assignment: CDR1 SGDLS and CDR2 YYNGEE. The CDR3 is 16 amino acids. This CDR3 is CASSVELAGGSGTQYF. CDR3 in DNA: TGTGCCAGCAGCGTAGAACTAGCGGGGGGCTCGGGGACCCAGTACTTC.

The chain joins TRBV19 to TRBJ1-2; TRBD1 aligns across 9 bases. V was clipped by 9 bases and J by 8 bases; unmatched bases: 7. The length of the CDR3 is 12 residues. Germline values: CDR1 LNHDA, CDR2 SQIVND (reference sequence). The CDR3 DNA sequence: TGTGCCAGCCGGGACAGGGAGGAAGGCTACACCTTC. It encodes CASRDREEGYTF.

The V gene is TRBV5-1, the J gene TRBJ1-1; possibly TRBD1 for D (6 bases). From germline, CDR1 is SGHRS and CDR2 YFSETQ. Trimming removed 5 bases at V and 0 bases at J, with 8 bases between. This CDR3 has 13 residues. The CDR3 here is CASSQGMNTEAFF. In nucleotides, the CDR3 is TGCGCCAGCAGTCAGGGGATGAACACTGAAGCTTTCTTT.

This rearrangement joins TRBV2 to TRBJ1-1, with TRBD1 as a possible D gene (6 bases). The germline V gene has CDR1 SNHLY and CDR2 FYNNEI. Trimming took 3 bases from V and 1 from J, leaving 12 bases between them. The CDR3 loop spans 15 amino acids. In DNA form, the CDR3 reads TGTGCCAGCAGTGATTCGAAGGACAGGAACACTGAAGCTTTCTTT. It yields the protein CASSDSKDRNTEAFF.

This sequence joins TRBV19 and TRBJ1-1; unclear D gene. V was cut by 7 bases and J by 9 bases, with 9 bases left in between. The CDR3 is 10 amino acids. Germline V CDR1 and CDR2: LNHDA, SQIVND (reference sequence). CDR3 DNA: TGTGCCAGTATGACCTCAAAAGCTTTCTTT. This codes for CASMTSKAFF. The entire variable domain, with the rest obtained from reference TRBV19 and TRBJ1-1, is as follows: DGGITQSPKYLFRKEGQNVTLSCEQNLNHDAMYWYRQDPGQGLRLIYYSQIVNDFQKGDIAEGYSVSREKKESFPLTVTSAQKNPTAFYLCASMTSKAFFGQGTRLTVV.

This chain links TRBV27 with TRBJ1-2; D is possibly TRBD1 (6 bases). The CDR3 sequence is 14 residues long. The germline V gene encodes CDR1 MNHEY and CDR2 SMNVEV (reference sequence). The CDR3 reads CTAAGAPLYHGYTF. The CDR3, as DNA: TGTACCGCGGCGGGGGCCCCTTTATATCATGGCTACACCTTC.

This rearrangement joins TRBV5-6 to TRBJ1-1; D not certain. Germline values: CDR1 SGHDT, CDR2 YYEEEE. The length of the CDR3 is 16 residues. Trimming shortened V by 0 bases and J by 0 bases, and 12 bases separated the two germline ends. This chain's CDR3 is CASSLGRRAMNTEAFF. CDR3 DNA: TGTGCCAGCAGCTTGGGAAGGCGGGCTATGAACACTGAAGCTTTCTTT.

In its sample, this clone was seen once. This sequence joins TRBV27 and TRBJ1-2, with 12 bases that match TRBD1. CDR3 size: 17 residues. Germline lookup yields CDR1 MNHEY and CDR2 SMNVEV (reference sequence). J gave up 4 bases and V 1 base, and 7 bases lay outside the gene matches. CDR3: CASSLLGQGAQGYGYTF. CDR3 DNA sequence: TGTGCCAGCAGTTTATTGGGACAGGGGGCGCAGGGCTATGGCTACACCTTC.

This chain joins TRBV6-5 and TRBJ2-3; 12 bases align to TRBD2. Germline V gene data show CDR1 as MNHEY and CDR2 as SVGAGI. J was trimmed by 5 bases and V by 6 bases; bases with no gene match: 6. The CDR3 has 15 amino acids. CDR3 in amino acids: CASSRLAGAGDTQYF. CDR3 nucleotides: TGTGCCAGCAGCAGACTAGCGGGGGCCGGAGATACGCAGTATTTT.

The chain is built from TRBV30 and TRBJ1-1; TRBD1 is a possible D gene (6 bases). The germline gives CDR1 GTSNPN, CDR2 SVGIG (reference sequence). Trimming took off 3 bases at V and 6 bases at J, with 11 bases between the two ends. CDR3 length: 12 amino acids. CDR3: CAWRWDKAEAFF. The CDR3 DNA follows: TGTGCCTGGAGATGGGACAAGGCTGAAGCTTTCTTT.

This sequence joins TRBV11-2 and TRBJ2-3; 7 bases line up with TRBD1. This CDR3 is 15 amino acids long. After removal of 1 base from V and 2 bases from J, the junction contained 3 bases not matched to a gene. Germline values: CDR1 SGHAT, CDR2 FQNNGV. The DNA of the CDR3 is TGTGCCAGCAGCTTAGTAGGGACAGACACAGATACGCAGTATTTT. Its translation: CASSLVGTDTDTQYF. Combining the CDR3 with reference TRBV11-2 and TRBJ2-3 gives the whole variable domain EAGVAQSPRYKIIEKRQSVAFWCNPISGHATLYWYQQILGQGPKLLIQFQNNGVVDDSQLPKDRFSAERLKGVDSTLKIQPAKLEDSAVYLCASSLVGTDTDTQYFGPGTRLTVL.